The source of this T cell receptor (beta chain) is a study of PD-1 blockade in classical Hodgkin lymphoma. Broader study findings: Relapsed/refractory patients reportedly had lower baseline diversity than newly diagnosed patients.

The germline V and J ends were trimmed by 1 base and 0 bases, with 5 bases remaining between them. CDR3 length: 14 residues. CDR1 is SGHTA, CDR2 FQGTGA, per germline. As to time point: newly diagnosed, previously untreated cHL patient sample. Produced via immunoSEQ multiplex PCR; TCRdb's table is partial and in-frame only. The sample has approximately 30,000 clones; 91% are singletons. Concerning this clone itself: The antigen remains undetermined.

Sequenced: peripheral blood mononuclear cells (PBMCs). The sequence was obtained from a human donor with classical Hodgkin lymphoma. The J gene is TRBJ2-3, the V gene TRBV7-3; D possibly corresponds to TRBD1 (5 bases). The CDR3 region has the DNA TGTGCCAGCAGCTTAAGACAGAGCACAGATACGCAGTATTTT. Translation gives CASSLRQSTDTQYF.